A single sample gave rise to the 15 T cell receptor beta chains below, sequenced in a study of blood T cell repertoires in COVID-19. Generated by immunoSEQ multiplex PCR, the TCRdb table keeps only in-frame clones and is missing some. The data show 200,000 to 250,000 clones, around 87% seen once. Sequencing was carried out using PBMCs or T cells enriched from blood (not recorded which). Receptors originate from a woman between 18 and 29 years old in a cohort exposed to, infected with or recovered from COVID-19 (not recorded which).

V gene TRBV2 combines with J gene TRBJ1-1; D is ambiguous. The V gene lost 3 bases and the J gene lost 4 bases, with 12 bases spanning the gap. There are 14 residues in the CDR3. Germline CDR1 is SNHLY and CDR2 is FYNNEI. CDR3 loop: CASSDPRLSTEAFF. CDR3 bases: TGTGCCAGCAGTGACCCCAGGCTCAGCACTGAAGCTTTCTTT.

This clone was seen only once. The chain couples TRBV7-9 to TRBJ1-5, with 7 positions matching TRBD1. Germline CDR1 SEHNR, CDR2 FQNEAQ (reference sequence). The CDR3 has 16 amino acids. V was pared by 5 bases and J by 0 bases, with 7 bases of the junction left unmatched. CDR3 in amino acids: CASSRWTGYSNQPQHF. In DNA, the CDR3 is TGTGCCAGCAGCCGATGGACAGGCTATAGCAATCAGCCCCAGCATTTT.

J is TRBJ2-7 and V is TRBV28; 9 nucleotides agree with TRBD1. The V and J ends lost 4 bases and 5 bases, in that order; junction bases with no gene match: 3. CDR3 size: 13 residues. Germline V gene lookup returns CDR1 MDHEN and CDR2 SYDVKM. The CDR3 sequence: CASSSTGGDEQYF. CDR3 coding DNA: TGTGCCAGCAGTTCAACAGGGGGCGACGAGCAGTACTTC.

The genes are TRBV7-9 and TRBJ1-1, with D perhaps matching TRBD1 (5 bases). Germline V gene lookup returns CDR1 SEHNR and CDR2 FQNEAQ (reference sequence). Trimming cost V 1 base and J 6 bases, with 9 bases left between them. The CDR3 totals 13 residues. This CDR3 reads CASSLDRRAEAFF. The CDR3 DNA reads TGTGCCAGCAGCTTAGATCGCAGGGCTGAAGCTTTCTTT.

This chain links TRBV9 with TRBJ2-5, with TRBD2 matching 7 bases. CDR1 is SGDLS and CDR2 is YYNGEE in the germline V gene. Trimming at V came to 0 bases and at J to 4 bases, leaving 6 bases not matched to a gene. The CDR3 runs 15 residues. The CDR3 sequence is CASSVGGGEGETQYF. The CDR3 bases are TGTGCCAGCAGCGTAGGGGGCGGGGAGGGAGAGACCCAGTACTTC. The entire variable domain, with the rest obtained from reference TRBV9 and TRBJ2-5, is as follows: DSGVTQTPKHLITATGQRVTLRCSPRSGDLSVYWYQQSLDQGLQFLIQYYNGEERAKGNILERFSAQQFPDLHSELNLSSLELGDSALYFCASSVGGGEGETQYFGPGTRLLVL.

V and J are TRBV18 and TRBJ1-1; D may be TRBD1 (5 bases). Trimming took 1 base from V and 4 from J, leaving 13 bases between them. The germline V gene has CDR1 KGHSH and CDR2 LQKENI. The CDR3 is made up of 15 amino acids. In DNA form, the CDR3 reads TGTGCCAGCTCACCACTCCGGGACGGGAGCACTGAAGCTTTCTTT. Its protein is CASSPLRDGSTEAFF.

CDR3 amino acids: CATGGAFAQHF. Here the CDR3 DNA reads TGTGCCACCGGGGGGGCCTTCGCCCAGCATTTT. The chain has TRBV24-1 and TRBJ1-5; tentatively, D is TRBD1 (6 bases). The CDR3 sequence is 11 residues long. V was clipped by 9 bases and J by 11 bases, with 13 bases between them. CDR1 is KGHDR, CDR2 SFDVKD, per germline.

This clone has only one observation. The V call is TRBV19, the J call TRBJ2-7; the D is unclear. Trimming took 7 bases from V and 6 from J, leaving 16 bases between them. This CDR3 is built from 13 residues. From germline, CDR1 is LNHDA and CDR2 SQIVND (reference sequence). The chain's CDR3 is CASKARRLGEQYF. CDR3 DNA: TGTGCCAGTAAGGCACGGCGGCTGGGCGAGCAGTACTTC.

V usage is TRBV9 and J usage is TRBJ2-5; D is perhaps TRBD2 (5 bases). Germline values: CDR1 SGDLS, CDR2 YYNGEE. V gave up 0 bases and J gave up 4 bases, with 13 bases separating them. The CDR3 consists of 15 residues. CDR3 amino acids: CASSVAPSTTETQYF. The CDR3 DNA follows: TGTGCCAGCAGCGTAGCCCCTAGCACTACAGAGACCCAGTACTTC.

The V call is TRBV2, the J call TRBJ1-1, with TRBD1 as a possible D gene (5 bases). Germline CDR1 SNHLY, CDR2 FYNNEI. V gave up 4 bases and J gave up 4 bases, with 16 bases separating them. This CDR3 is 15 amino acids long. CDR3 DNA sequence: TGTGCCAGCAGTGTAGGGCAGGGTAGTCGCACTGAAGCTTTCTTT. This sequence encodes CASSVGQGSRTEAFF.

Only one count was recorded for this clone. The chain has TRBV27 and TRBJ1-1; 7 bases are a match to TRBD1. This CDR3 has 16 residues. The V segment lost 0 bases and the J segment 0 bases; nucleotides outside the gene matches: 4. The germline CDR1 and CDR2 sequences are MNHEY and SMNVEV (reference sequence). The CDR3 DNA is TGTGCCAGCAGTTTATCGGGGACAGTGATGAACACTGAAGCTTTCTTT. The encoded protein is CASSLSGTVMNTEAFF.

In its sample, this clone was seen once. V and J are TRBV4-1 and TRBJ2-7; 8 bases align to TRBD1. The CDR3 loop spans 14 amino acids. Trimming cost V 3 bases and J 5 bases; bases outside gene matches: 6. Germline V CDR1 and CDR2: MGHRA, YSYEKL. The CDR3 DNA sequence: TGCGCCAGCAGCCAGGCAGGGGGCGATGACGAGCAGTACTTC. Translation gives CASSQAGGDDEQYF.

The chain recombines TRBV5-6 with TRBJ2-7; TRBD2 matches at 9 bases. The CDR3 loop spans 15 amino acids. In germline, CDR1 is SGHDT, CDR2 YYEEEE. With 4 bases clipped from V and 3 bases from J, the junction kept 8 bases outside the gene matches. The CDR3 nucleotides are TGTGCCAGCAGCATAAGCGGGGGGCGGGACTACGAGCAGTACTTC. This codes for CASSISGGRDYEQYF.

The J gene is TRBJ2-3, the V gene TRBV27, with TRBD2 matching over 16 bases. The CDR3 runs 18 residues. CDR1 and CDR2 (germline): MNHEY, SMNVEV (reference sequence). V dropped 5 bases and J dropped 1; count of bases not matched to a gene: 6. Here the CDR3 DNA reads TGTGCCAGCAGTCCGCGGGGACTAGCGGGAGGGCGCACAGATACGCAGTATTTT. Translated: CASSPRGLAGGRTDTQYF.

This rearrangement joins TRBV7-3 to TRBJ2-3; the match to TRBD2 covers 9 bases. The V gene end was trimmed by 1 base and the J gene end by 3 bases; junction bases not matched to a gene: 5. CDR3 length: 16 residues. CDR1 SGHTA and CDR2 FQGTGA come from the germline V gene. CDR3 sequence reads: CASSLMGLATTDTQYF. As DNA, the CDR3 is TGTGCCAGCAGCTTAATGGGACTAGCAACAACAGATACGCAGTATTTT. The full variable domain, with the rest looked up from reference TRBV7-3 and TRBJ2-3, is GAGVSQTPSNKVTEKGKYVELRCDPISGHTALYWYRQSLGQGPEFLIYFQGTGAADDSGLPNDRFFAVRPEGSVSTLKIQRTERGDSAVYLCASSLMGLATTDTQYFGPGTRLTVL.